What follows are 13 T cell receptor beta chains derived from one specimen sequenced in a study of blood T cells in healthy people across ages. A second PCR of about 7 to 11 cycles used a sample-barcoded 5' primer and a J-beta primer mix. TCRdb re-derived calls from the 5' RACE reads in MiXCR, one entry per CDR3 protein. This table holds roughly 680,000 distinct CDR3 sequences, about 51% found once. The sequencing sample was made of blood. These receptors all stem from a woman older than 75 in good health.

This clonotype was recorded a few times. One base away lies a much larger clone, so this may be a sequencing read error. This sequence joins TRBV12-3 or TRBV12-4 and TRBJ2-5; D unresolved. Trimming stripped 3 bases from V and 0 bases from J, with 8 bases between. There are 14 residues in the CDR3. This CDR3 reads CASSFVQDQETQYF. CDR3 sequence (DNA): TGTGCCAGCAGTTTCGTTCAGGACCAAGAGACCCAGTACTTC.

A word on this clonotype: A much larger clone is a single base away; this may be a read error. V and J are TRBV20-1 and TRBJ2-1; no clear D gene. Judging by the DNA end, TRBJ2-7 fits better; the J call may be wrong. Germline CDR1 reads DFQATT; CDR2 reads SNEGSKA (reference sequence). This CDR3 is 17 amino acids long. The CDR3 DNA reads TGCAGTGCTAGAGATCGTGGCATCCTAAGCTCCTACAATGAGCAGTACTTC. It specifies CSARDRGILSSYNEQYF.

This clonotype was observed many times. V usage is TRBV7-9 and J usage is TRBJ1-2; 7 bases match TRBD1. CDR3 length: 14 residues. Germline assignment: CDR1 SEHNR and CDR2 FQNEAQ (reference sequence). After removal of 3 bases from V and 5 bases from J, the junction contained 6 bases not matched to a gene. CDR3 region: CASSFGDSPYGYTF. Here the CDR3 DNA reads TGTGCCAGCAGCTTTGGGGACAGCCCGTATGGCTACACCTTC.

In its sample, this clonotype was seen many times. The rearrangement joins TRBV20-1 to TRBJ2-4; 11 bases map to TRBD1. The CDR3 sequence is 18 residues long. V shed 5 bases and J 1 base; nucleotides not matched to a gene: 13. CDR1 is DFQATT, CDR2 SNEGSKA, per germline (reference sequence). The CDR3 DNA reads TGCAGTGCTTCCTCCTCGGACAGGGGGCGCGGGGCCAAAAACATTCAGTACTTC. Its translation is CSASSSDRGRGAKNIQYF.

The J gene is TRBJ2-2, the V gene TRBV25-1; 8 positions agree with TRBD1. This CDR3 spans 19 amino acids. Per the germline V gene, CDR1 is MGHDK and CDR2 is SYGVNS. With V trimmed by 1 base and J by 4 bases, 14 bases remained unmatched. The CDR3 coding sequence is TGTGCCAGCAGTGAATTCAACGAGAGGACAGGGTTGGTCACCGGGGAGCTGTTTTTT. Translated: CASSEFNERTGLVTGELFF.

This clonotype was seen many times. The chain recombines TRBV15 with TRBJ1-2; the D gene is possibly TRBD1 (6 bases). The CDR3 totals 15 residues. Trimming took off 0 bases at V and 2 bases at J, with 10 bases between the two ends. Germline lookup yields CDR1 LNHNV and CDR2 YYDKDF (reference sequence). The CDR3 DNA is TGTGCCACCAGCAGAGACCGGACAGTCAACTATGGCTACACCTTC. The encoded protein is CATSRDRTVNYGYTF.

The chain is built from TRBV5-1 and TRBJ2-5; 9 positions match TRBD2. Germline loops: CDR1 SGHRS, CDR2 YFSETQ. There are 13 residues in the CDR3. The junction had 9 bases not matched to a gene; V was cut back by 4 bases and J by 11 bases. This CDR3 is CASSKRGENEQYF. The CDR3, as DNA: TGCGCCAGCAGCAAGCGGGGGGAAAATGAGCAGTACTTC.

CDR3 nucleotide sequence: TGCGCCAGCAGCGTGGACACCGACCGGGGCTACACCTTC. This gives the protein CASSVDTDRGYTF. The gene calls are TRBV5-1 and TRBJ1-2; D possibly corresponds to TRBD1 (5 bases). This CDR3 comprises 13 residues. The V end lost 4 bases, the J end lost 8 bases, and 15 bases lay between the germline ends. The germline gives CDR1 SGHRS, CDR2 YFSETQ.

This clonotype was seen repeatedly, ten times or more. The rearrangement links TRBV2 to TRBJ2-1, with TRBD2 matching 8 bases. CDR3 length: 15 amino acids. The V and J ends lost 1 base and 6 bases, in that order; junction bases with no gene match: 5. The germline CDR1 and CDR2 sequences are SNHLY and FYNNEI. The CDR3 bases are TGTGCCAGCAGTGAAGTCGGGGGGGCCCGCAATGAGCAGTTCTTC. Protein product: CASSEVGGARNEQFF.

This clonotype was seen repeatedly, ten times or more. The genes are TRBV5-1 and TRBJ2-5; TRBD2 is a possible D gene (6 bases). This CDR3 has 13 amino acids. Germline V gene sequence: CDR1 SGHRS, CDR2 YFSETQ. V lost 1 base and J 4 bases, leaving 8 bases between the germline ends. The CDR3 region is CASSLTSLETQYF. The CDR3 region has the DNA TGCGCCAGCAGCTTGACTAGCCTAGAGACCCAGTACTTC.

The J gene is TRBJ2-3, the V gene TRBV15, with D hard to call. Trimming shortened V by 2 bases and J by 2 bases, and 14 bases separated the two germline ends. Germline CDR1 and CDR2: LNHNV and YYDKDF (reference sequence). The CDR3 length is 16 residues. The CDR3: CATSRPITDNTDTQYF. The DNA for the CDR3 is TGTGCCACCAGCAGACCGATTACAGACAACACAGATACGCAGTATTTT. Filled out from reference TRBV15 and TRBJ2-3, the complete variable domain reads DAMVIQNPRYQVTQFGKPVTLSCSQTLNHNVMYWYQQKSSQAPKLLFHYYDKDFNNEADTPDNFQSRRPNTSFCFLDIRSPGLGDTAMYLCATSRPITDNTDTQYFGPGTRLTVL.

The sample holds a few counts of this clonotype. This rearrangement joins TRBV20-1 to TRBJ2-1; D remains ambiguous. Germline lookup yields CDR1 DFQATT and CDR2 SNEGSKA (reference sequence). There are 13 residues in the CDR3. Deletions cut 7 bases from V and 6 bases from J, with 16 bases between. The CDR3 DNA follows: TGCAGTGTTTACCAGCGTGGTAGCAATGAGCAGTTCTTC. This sequence encodes CSVYQRGSNEQFF.

This clonotype was detected ten times or more. The chain uses TRBV27 and TRBJ2-7; unclear D gene. With 8 bases removed from V and 0 bases from J, the gap between germline ends came to 17 bases. The CDR3 runs 15 residues. Germline lookup yields CDR1 MNHEY and CDR2 SMNVEV (reference sequence). CDR3 nucleotide sequence: TGTGCCAGCGCCCAAGGTCCGGGTATCTCCTACGAGCAGTACTTC. This gives the protein CASAQGPGISYEQYF.